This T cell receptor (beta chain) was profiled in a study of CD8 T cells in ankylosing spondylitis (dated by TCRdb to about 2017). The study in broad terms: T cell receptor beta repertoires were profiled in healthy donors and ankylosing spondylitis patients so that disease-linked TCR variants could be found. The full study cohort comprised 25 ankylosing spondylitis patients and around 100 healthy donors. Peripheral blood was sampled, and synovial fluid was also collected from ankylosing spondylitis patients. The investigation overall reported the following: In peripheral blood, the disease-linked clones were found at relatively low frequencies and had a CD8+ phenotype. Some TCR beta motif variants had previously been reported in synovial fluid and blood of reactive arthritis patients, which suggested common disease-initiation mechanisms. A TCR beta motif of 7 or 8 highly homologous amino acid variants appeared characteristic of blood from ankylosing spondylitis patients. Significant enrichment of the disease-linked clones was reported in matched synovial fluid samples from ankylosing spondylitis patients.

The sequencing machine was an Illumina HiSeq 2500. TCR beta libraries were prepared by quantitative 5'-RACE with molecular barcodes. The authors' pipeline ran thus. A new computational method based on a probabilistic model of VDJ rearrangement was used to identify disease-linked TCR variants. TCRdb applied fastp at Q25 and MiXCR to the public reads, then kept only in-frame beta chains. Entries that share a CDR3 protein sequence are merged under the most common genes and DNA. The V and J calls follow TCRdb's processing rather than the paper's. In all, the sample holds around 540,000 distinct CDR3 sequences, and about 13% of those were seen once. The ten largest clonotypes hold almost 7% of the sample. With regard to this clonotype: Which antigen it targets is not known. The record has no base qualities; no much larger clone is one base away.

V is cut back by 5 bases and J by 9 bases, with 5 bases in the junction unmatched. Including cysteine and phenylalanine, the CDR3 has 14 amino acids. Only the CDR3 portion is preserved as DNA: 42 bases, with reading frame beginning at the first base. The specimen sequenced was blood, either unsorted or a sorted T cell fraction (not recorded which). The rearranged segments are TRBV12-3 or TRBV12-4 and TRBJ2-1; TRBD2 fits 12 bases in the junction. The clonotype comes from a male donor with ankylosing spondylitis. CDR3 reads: CASSMLAGGGEQFF. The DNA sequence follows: TGTGCCAGCAGTATGCTAGCGGGAGGGGGTGAGCAGTTCTTC.